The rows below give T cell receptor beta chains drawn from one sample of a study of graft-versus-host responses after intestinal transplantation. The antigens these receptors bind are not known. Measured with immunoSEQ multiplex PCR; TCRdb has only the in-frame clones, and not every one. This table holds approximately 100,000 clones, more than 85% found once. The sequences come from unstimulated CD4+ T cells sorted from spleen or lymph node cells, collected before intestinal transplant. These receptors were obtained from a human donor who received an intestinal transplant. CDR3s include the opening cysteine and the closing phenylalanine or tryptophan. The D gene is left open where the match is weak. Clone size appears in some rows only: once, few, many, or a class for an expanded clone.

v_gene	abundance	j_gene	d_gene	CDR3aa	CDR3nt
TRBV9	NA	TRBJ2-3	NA	CASSVGLYTDTQYF	TGTGCCAGCAGCGTAGGACTGTACACAGATACGCAGTATTTT
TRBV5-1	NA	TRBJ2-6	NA	CASSLTASSFSGANVLTF	TGCGCCAGCAGCTTAACGGCCAGCAGCTTCTCTGGGGCCAACGTCCTGACTTTC
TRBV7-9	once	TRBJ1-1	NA	CASSLVGGGTEAFF	TGTGCCAGCAGCTTAGTGGGGGGTGGCACTGAAGCTTTCTTT
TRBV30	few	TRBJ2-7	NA	CAWSDGQVDEQYF	TGTGCCTGGAGTGATGGTCAGGTTGACGAGCAGTACTTC
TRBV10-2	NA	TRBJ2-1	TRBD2	CASSDPGGRVNEQFF	TGCGCCAGCAGTGATCCTGGCGGGAGGGTAAATGAGCAGTTCTTC
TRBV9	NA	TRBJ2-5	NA	CASSVAGRQETQYF	TGTGCCAGCAGCGTAGCTGGACGGCAAGAGACCCAGTACTTC
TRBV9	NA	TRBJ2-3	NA	CASSYDRPDTQYF	TGTGCCAGCAGCTACGACAGGCCAGATACGCAGTATTTT
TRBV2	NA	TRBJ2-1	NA	CASSDNGSGNEQFF	TGTGCCAGCAGTGATAATGGTTCAGGGAATGAGCAGTTCTTC
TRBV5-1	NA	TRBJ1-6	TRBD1	CASSLTGTGDSPLHF	TGCGCCAGCAGCTTGACCGGGACAGGGGACTCACCCCTCCACTTT
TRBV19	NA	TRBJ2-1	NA	CASNTGRGSYNEQFF	TGTGCCAGCAATACCGGACGCGGCTCCTACAATGAGCAGTTCTTC
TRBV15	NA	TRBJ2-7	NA	CATSKPGTVSYEQYF	TGTGCCACCAGCAAACCCGGGACGGTTTCCTACGAGCAGTACTTC
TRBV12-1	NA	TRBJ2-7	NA	CASSFADRAQPPPSDPEAKKYF	TGTGCCAGCAGCTTTGCGGACAGGGCACAACCACCACCTTCGGACCCAGAGGCGAAAAAGTACTTC
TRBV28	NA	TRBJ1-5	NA	CASRTRGLRTTDSNQPQHF	TGTGCCAGCAGAACGAGGGGGTTACGGACGACGGATAGCAATCAGCCCCAGCATTTT
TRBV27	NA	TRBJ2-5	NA	CASSLFPRGRTRETQYF	TGTGCCAGCAGTTTATTCCCCAGGGGCCGGACCAGGGAGACCCAGTACTTC
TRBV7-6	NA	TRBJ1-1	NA	CASSLKGGTEAFF	TGTGCCAGCAGCTTAAAAGGGGGCACTGAAGCTTTCTTT
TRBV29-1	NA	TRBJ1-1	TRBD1	CSVRALGDRHAVNTEAFF	TGCAGCGTTCGGGCCTTAGGGGACAGGCATGCAGTGAACACTGAAGCTTTCTTT
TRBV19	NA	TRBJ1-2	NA	CASSIDPGLNYGYTF	TGTGCCAGTAGTATAGATCCAGGCTTGAACTATGGCTACACCTTC
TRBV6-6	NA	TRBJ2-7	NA	CASGVGGHEQYF	TGTGCCAGCGGGGTGGGGGGGCACGAGCAGTACTTC
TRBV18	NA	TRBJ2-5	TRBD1	CVSSSQTGGQETQYF	TGTGTCAGCTCATCACAGACAGGGGGCCAAGAGACCCAGTACTTC
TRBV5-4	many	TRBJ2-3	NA	CASSFRGPTDTQYF	TGTGCCAGCAGCTTTCGCGGGCCCACAGATACGCAGTATTTT
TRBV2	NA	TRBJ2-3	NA	CASSEVQGVTDTQYF	TGTGCCAGCAGTGAAGTACAGGGCGTCACAGATACGCAGTATTTT
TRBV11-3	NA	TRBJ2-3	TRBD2	CASSRLAGGMADTQYF	TGTGCCAGCAGCCGACTAGCGGGAGGGATGGCAGATACGCAGTATTTT
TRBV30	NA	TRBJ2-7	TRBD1	CAWSSTNRGEQYF	TGTGCCTGGAGTTCAACCAACAGGGGCGAGCAGTACTTC